The clone carrying this T cell receptor beta chain was seen just once. This table comes from immunoSEQ multiplex PCR, and its TCRdb copy is limited to in-frame clones, with some not included. The sample gives 200,000 to 250,000 clones, 80% of which show up once; 6.5% to 9% is in the top ten. The germline V and J ends were trimmed by 0 bases and 7 bases, with 6 bases remaining between them. The germline V gene encodes CDR1 MGHRA and CDR2 YSYEKL. The length of the CDR3 is 12 residues. All enrollees were roughly 18 to 89 years old and from approximately 25 US areas. Clinical history as reported by participants underpinned cohort assignment. This sample was taken from a study of blood T cell repertoires in COVID-19. At the level of the study: The origin of the acute and convalescent COVID-19 samples was the United States, Italy and Spain. PBMCs, B-cell-depleted T cells, or T cells provided the cDNA or gDNA that made up the material.

The rearrangement links TRBV4-1 to TRBJ1-2; D unresolved. This TCR derives from a woman aged 40 to 50 with acute COVID-19. The specimen was PBMCs or T cells enriched from blood (not recorded which). The CDR3 DNA is TGCGCCAGCAGCCAAGATAAGAGTGGCTACACCTTC. Translated: CASSQDKSGYTF.